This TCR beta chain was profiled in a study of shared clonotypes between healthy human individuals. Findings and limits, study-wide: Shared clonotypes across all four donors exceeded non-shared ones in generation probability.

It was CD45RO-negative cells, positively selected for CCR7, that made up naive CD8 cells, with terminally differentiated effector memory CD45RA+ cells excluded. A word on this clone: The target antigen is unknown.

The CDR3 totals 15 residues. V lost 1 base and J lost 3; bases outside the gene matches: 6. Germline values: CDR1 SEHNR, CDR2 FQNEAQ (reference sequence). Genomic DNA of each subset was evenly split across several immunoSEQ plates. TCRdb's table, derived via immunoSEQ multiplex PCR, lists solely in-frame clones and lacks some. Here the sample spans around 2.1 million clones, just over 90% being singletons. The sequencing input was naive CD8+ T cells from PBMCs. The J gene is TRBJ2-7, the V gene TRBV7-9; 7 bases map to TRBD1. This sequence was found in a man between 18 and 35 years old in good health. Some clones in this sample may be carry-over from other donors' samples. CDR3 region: CASSLGQGHHYEQYF. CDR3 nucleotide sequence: TGTGCCAGCAGCTTAGGACAGGGACACCACTACGAGCAGTACTTC. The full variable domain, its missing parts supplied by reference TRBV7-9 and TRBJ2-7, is DTGVSQNPRHKITKRGQNVTFRCDPISEHNRLYWYRQTLGQGPEFLTYFQNEAQLEKSRLLSDRFSAERPKGSFSTLEIQRTEQGDSAMYLCASSLGQGHHYEQYFGPGTRLTVT.